The 32 T cell receptor beta chains below all came from one sample that was sequenced in a study of T cells in women clearing cervical HPV infection. Generated by immunoSEQ multiplex PCR, the TCRdb table keeps only in-frame clones and is missing some. The sample totals approximately 35,000 clones. Sequencing input: blood buffy coat. The receptors come from a woman aged 18-70 years with a cervical HPV16 infection that either progressed to CIN3+ or cleared (not recorded which).

As to this clone: The CDR3 goes on 3 residues after the read ends, and that part is filled in from the germline J gene. The V call is TRBV20-1, the J call TRBJ2-1; no clear D gene. Per germline, CDR1 DFQATT and CDR2 SNEGSKA (reference sequence). The CDR3 has 11 amino acids. V was trimmed by 5 bases and J by 2 bases, leaving 4 bases between them. The DNA read from the CDR3 is TGCAGTGCTCCAACCTACAATGAG. Translation: CSAPTYNE. The CDR3 as a whole reads CSAPTYNEQFF.

With respect to this clone: The CDR3 extends 3 residues past the end of the read, so its final part is completed from the germline J gene. J is TRBJ1-5 and V is TRBV6-1; TRBD1 agrees at 9 bases. The length of the CDR3 is 14 residues. Trimming removed 4 bases from V and 7 bases from J; junction bases left unmatched: 5. Germline V gene sequence: CDR1 MNHNS, CDR2 SASEGT. CDR3 sequence reads: CASSGTGARQPQHF. The covered CDR3 bases are TGTGCCAGCAGTGGGACAGGGGCTAGACAGCCC.

On this clone: The DNA ends 3 residues before the CDR3 does, and the rest of the CDR3 is filled in from the germline J gene. The chain employs TRBV7-2 and TRBJ1-6, with a possible D match to TRBD1 (6 bases). The CDR3 loop spans 13 amino acids. Germline CDR1 reads SGHTA; CDR2 reads FQGNSA. Trimming cost V 7 bases and J 11 bases, with 15 bases left between them. The CDR3 region is CASKDSGETPLHF. The part of the CDR3 DNA that was read is TGTGCCAGCAAGGACAGTGGGGAAACACCC.

The CDR3 is CASSSNPGTGPGANVLTF. The DNA read from the CDR3 is TGTGCCAGCAGTTCCAACCCCGGGACAGGGCCCGGGGCCAACGTC. The chain joins TRBV28 to TRBJ2-6; TRBD1 matches 9 bases. The read terminates 3 residues before the CDR3 end, so the remaining end is supplied by the germline J gene. Germline CDR1 and CDR2: MDHEN and SYDVKM. The CDR3 contains 18 residues. Trimming removed 4 bases from V and 4 bases from J; junction bases left unmatched: 11.

To note about this clone: The sequenced fragment ends 3 residues before the CDR3 boundary, so the rest is inferred from the germline J gene. This chain uses TRBV7-9 with TRBJ2-4, with D possibly being TRBD2 (6 bases). The CDR3 is made up of 13 amino acids. Germline loops: CDR1 SEHNR, CDR2 FQNEAQ (reference sequence). The CDR3 protein is CASSSSEGSGQYF. The sequenced CDR3 bases are TGTGCCAGCAGCTCCTCCGAGGGTAGCGGT.

Worth noting for this clone: The read ends 3 residues early relative to the CDR3; the germline J gene fills the gap. V gene TRBV7-8 combines with J gene TRBJ2-2; 7 bases agree with TRBD1. V was pared by 4 bases and J by 5 bases, with 10 bases of the junction left unmatched. The germline V gene has CDR1 SGHVS and CDR2 FQNEAQ. CDR3 length equals 16 residues. CDR3 DNA (partial): TGTGCCAGCAGCTCATACACAGGGGCGAGGACCGGGGAG. Its protein is CASSSYTGARTGE. The entire CDR3 protein is CASSSYTGARTGELFF.

Remarks on this clone: The CDR3 extends 3 residues past the end of the read, so its final part is completed from the germline J gene. The chain has TRBV20-1 and TRBJ1-4; tentative D call: TRBD1 (6 bases). The CDR3 spans 14 residues. Germline assignment: CDR1 DFQATT and CDR2 SNEGSKA (reference sequence). V dropped 3 bases and J dropped 7 bases, with 15 bases sitting between them. The sequenced part of the CDR3 DNA is TGCAGTGCTAGCGCGGGGGGCCGGGGTGAAAAA. Protein: CSASAGGRGEK. The whole CDR3 is CSASAGGRGEKLFF.

Details on this clone: The read finishes 3 residues shy of the CDR3 end, and the germline J gene is used to complete it. This chain connects TRBV5-1 to TRBJ2-7; tentative D call: TRBD1 (6 bases). The CDR3 length is 13 residues. V was shortened by 4 bases and J by 3 bases, with 11 bases between the two germline ends. The V gene's germline CDR1 is SGHRS and CDR2 YFSETQ. The CDR3 region is CASSQGTYYEQYF. Partial CDR3 DNA: TGCGCCAGCAGCCAGGGGACCTACTACGAG.

About this clone itself: From the germline J gene comes the end of the CDR3, since the read stops 3 residues before it. The V gene is TRBV19, the J gene TRBJ2-7, with 8 bases matching TRBD1. The CDR3 runs 14 residues. V trimming: 4 bases; J trimming: 3 bases; junction bases outside the gene matches: 5. Germline CDR1 reads LNHDA; CDR2 reads SQIVND (reference sequence). The CDR3 bases that were read are TGTGCCAGTAGTACGACAGGGGTGGGCTACGAG. It yields the protein CASSTTGVGYE. The complete CDR3 reads CASSTTGVGYEQYF.

The CDR3 bases that were read are TGTGCCAGCAGCTTAGGGGGGCAGCTTGAA. This codes for CASSLGGQLE. The whole CDR3 sequence is CASSLGGQLEAFF. The rearrangement uses TRBV7-2 and TRBJ1-1; possible D gene TRBD1, 6 bases. The sequence runs out 3 residues before the end of the CDR3; the remainder is reconstructed from the germline J gene. V was clipped by 1 base and J by 7 bases, with 10 bases between them. Germline V lookup: CDR1 SGHTA, CDR2 FQGNSA. CDR3 length: 13 amino acids.

On this clone itself: The read stops 3 residues short of the end of the CDR3; the missing end is completed from the germline J gene. This chain joins TRBV7-2 and TRBJ2-3; perhaps TRBD2 as D (5 bases). The length of the CDR3 is 15 residues. Germline V lookup: CDR1 SGHTA, CDR2 FQGNSA. The CDR3 loop is CASSLALAFQETQYF. The part of the CDR3 DNA that was read is TGTGCCAGCAGCTTAGCGTTAGCGTTCCAAGAGACG. The full variable domain, its missing parts supplied by reference TRBV7-2 and TRBJ2-3, is GAGVSQSPSNKVTEKGKDVELRCDPISGHTALYWYRQSLGQGLEFLIYFQGNSAPDKSGLPSDRFSAERTGGSVSTLTIQRTQQEDSAVYLCASSLALAFQETQYFGPGTRLTVL.

About this clone itself: The read terminates 3 residues before the CDR3 end, so the remaining end is supplied by the germline J gene. The chain combines TRBV18 with TRBJ1-2, with D hard to call. V lost 2 bases, J lost 6 bases, and 7 bases lay in between. Germline V gene data show CDR1 as KGHSH and CDR2 as LQKENI. This CDR3 has 12 amino acids. Incomplete CDR3 DNA: TGTGCCAGCTCACCAGGCAATGATGGC. Encoded protein: CASSPGNDG. The full CDR3 reads CASSPGNDGYTF.

Details on this clone: The read falls 3 residues short of the CDR3 end, and the missing part is taken from the germline J gene. V usage is TRBV19 and J usage is TRBJ1-5; 9 nucleotides line up with TRBD1. Trimming removed 5 bases from V and 4 bases from J; junction bases left unmatched: 6. Germline loops: CDR1 LNHDA, CDR2 SQIVND (reference sequence). The CDR3 is 15 amino acids. Partial CDR3 DNA: TGTGCCAGTAGTCCCCGGGACAGGGTGAATCAGCCC. Translated, it gives CASSPRDRVNQP. The whole CDR3 protein reads CASSPRDRVNQPQHF. Drawing the rest from reference TRBV19 and TRBJ1-5, the complete variable domain is DGGITQSPKYLFRKEGQNVTLSCEQNLNHDAMYWYRQDPGQGLRLIYYSQIVNDFQKGDIAEGYSVSREKKESFPLTVTSAQKNPTAFYLCASSPRDRVNQPQHFGDGTRLSIL.

As to this clone: The read stops 3 residues short of the end of the CDR3; the missing end is completed from the germline J gene. The chain carries TRBV20-1 and TRBJ1-2, with D tentatively TRBD1 (5 bases). The CDR3 length is 15 residues. Germline V gives CDR1 DFQATT, CDR2 SNEGSKA (reference sequence). The V gene lost 3 bases and the J gene lost 3 bases, with 17 bases spanning the gap. The covered CDR3 bases are TGCAGTGCTAGTGGGACTCTAGGGCTCGACTATGGC. This encodes CSASGTLGLDYG. The entire CDR3 reads CSASGTLGLDYGYTF.

As to this clone: The CDR3 end is not reached by the read, which stops 3 residues before it; the germline J gene fills it in. The rearrangement links TRBV7-3 to TRBJ1-2, with D unresolved. CDR1 is SGHTA and CDR2 is FQGTGA in the germline V gene. CDR3 length: 16 amino acids. The CDR3 here is CASSLNGGSFYNDYTF. CDR3 bases read: TGTGCCAGCAGCTTAAACGGCGGGTCCTTCTACAATGAC.

For this clone: The CDR3 end is not reached by the read, which stops 3 residues before it; the germline J gene fills it in. The V and J genes are TRBV19 and TRBJ2-7, with D tentatively TRBD1 (6 bases). V was trimmed by 6 bases and J by 6 bases, leaving 18 bases between them. This CDR3 is 14 amino acids long. The germline V gene encodes CDR1 LNHDA and CDR2 SQIVND (reference sequence). The covered CDR3 bases are TGTGCCAGTAGACCCGGCACAGGGAAGGGCGAG. This translates into CASRPGTGKGE. The complete CDR3 sequence is CASRPGTGKGEQYF.

Concerning this clone: From the germline J gene comes the end of the CDR3, since the read stops 3 residues before it. This chain joins TRBV18 and TRBJ1-2; the D gene is possibly TRBD1 (5 bases). This CDR3 has 13 amino acids. Looked up from germline, CDR1 is KGHSH and CDR2 is LQKENI. The part of the CDR3 DNA that was read is TGTGCCAGCTCACCCTTTGGGGCAGATACC. Translation gives CASSPFGADT. The CDR3 reads in full as CASSPFGADTYTF. The full variable domain, with the rest looked up from reference TRBV18 and TRBJ1-2, is NAGVMQNPRHLVRRRGQEARLRCSPMKGHSHVYWYRQLPEEGLKFMVYLQKENIIDESGMPKERFSAEFPKEGPSILRIQQVVRGDSAAYFCASSPFGADTYTFGSGTRLTVV.

Concerning this clone: The CDR3 extends 3 residues past the end of the read, so its final part is completed from the germline J gene. The genes are TRBV2 and TRBJ2-6; unclear D gene. The CDR3 is 15 amino acids. V lost 3 bases to trimming and J lost 4 bases, with 10 bases between them. Germline assignment: CDR1 SNHLY and CDR2 FYNNEI. This chain's CDR3 is CASSDRSGGANVLTF. Incomplete CDR3 DNA: TGTGCCAGCAGTGACAGGTCTGGAGGGGCCAACGTC.

To note about this clone: Coverage ceases 3 residues before the CDR3 finishes, and the germline J gene fills in the end. V usage is TRBV19 and J usage is TRBJ2-1; 15 nucleotides agree with TRBD2. CDR1 is LNHDA and CDR2 is SQIVND in the germline V gene (reference sequence). The CDR3 totals 14 residues. V shed 8 bases and J 7 bases; nucleotides not matched to a gene: 3. The DNA read from the CDR3 is TGTGCCAGTGGGGGACTAGCGGGAGGTAATGAG. As protein: CASGGLAGGNE. Given in full, the CDR3 is CASGGLAGGNEQFF. The full variable domain, rest sourced from reference TRBV19 and TRBJ2-1, is DGGITQSPKYLFRKEGQNVTLSCEQNLNHDAMYWYRQDPGQGLRLIYYSQIVNDFQKGDIAEGYSVSREKKESFPLTVTSAQKNPTAFYLCASGGLAGGNEQFFGPGTRLTVL.

Partial CDR3 DNA: TGTGCCAGCAGCTCCCAAATCTCTGGAAACACC. This translates into CASSSQISGNT. The whole CDR3 reads CASSSQISGNTIYF. The rearrangement uses TRBV7-2 and TRBJ1-3, with D unclear. The read ends 3 residues shy of where the CDR3 ends; the end is completed using the germline J gene. Germline V CDR1 and CDR2: SGHTA, FQGNSA. V was trimmed by 4 bases and J by 0 bases, leaving 7 bases between them. The CDR3 length is 14 residues.

In the case of this clone: With the read ending 3 residues before the CDR3 end, the germline J gene is used to fill in that end. The chain combines TRBV30 with TRBJ2-3; D perhaps matches TRBD1 (6 bases). Per the germline V gene, CDR1 is GTSNPN and CDR2 is SVGIG (reference sequence). This CDR3 is 15 amino acids long. V dropped 3 bases and J dropped 2 bases, with 15 bases sitting between them. The CDR3 region is CAWSLRDTFTDTQYF. The sequenced part of the CDR3 DNA is TGTGCCTGGAGCCTTCGGGACACCTTCACAGATACG.

Turning to this clone: At one end the junction does not follow the germline gene, possibly because of a read error. The CDR3 goes on 3 residues after the read ends, and that part is filled in from the germline J gene. The sample holds other DNA sequences that translate to the same CDR3. The chain has TRBV2 and TRBJ1-3; D may be TRBD1 (6 bases). This CDR3 comprises 16 residues. CDR1 is SNHLY, CDR2 FYNNEI, per germline. CDR3 bases read: TGTGCCAGCAGTGAAGCGGCGGGGGGCCTTGGAAACACA. Its protein is CASSEAAGGLGNT. Given in full, the CDR3 is CASSEAAGGLGNTIYF.

About this clone: The missing CDR3 end, 3 residues past where the read stops, is filled in from the germline J gene. The chain recombines TRBV2 with TRBJ1-4; 7 nucleotides line up with TRBD1. The CDR3 totals 15 residues. Germline V lookup: CDR1 SNHLY, CDR2 FYNNEI. Unmatched junction bases numbered 5, after V lost 6 bases and J lost 1 base. The CDR3 bases that were read are TGTGCCAGCAGCTTACAGGGGATAACTAATGAAAAA. Amino acid sequence: CASSLQGITNEK. The full CDR3 is CASSLQGITNEKLFF.

The CDR3 sequence is CASSRSDSYNDYTF. The CDR3 bases that were read are TGTGCCAGTAGTAGGTCAGACTCCTACAATGAC. The chain recombines TRBV19 with TRBJ1-2, with D unresolved. The CDR3 end is not reached by the read, which stops 3 residues before it; the germline J gene fills it in. This CDR3 is 14 amino acids long. Germline V gene data show CDR1 as LNHDA and CDR2 as SQIVND (reference sequence).

About this clone itself: A junction end diverges from the germline sequence, so it may reflect a read error. The read falls 3 residues short of the CDR3 end, and the missing part is taken from the germline J gene. Additional DNA sequences in this sample encode the identical CDR3. This chain joins TRBV2 and TRBJ1-3, with D unclear. The germline gives CDR1 SNHLY, CDR2 FYNNEI. The CDR3 has 12 residues. The CDR3 bases that were read are TGTGCCAGCAAAGGGTCTGGAAACACA. Translating gives CASKGSGNT. The full CDR3 is CASKGSGNTIYF.

A note on this clone: The read falls 3 residues short of the CDR3 end, and the missing part is taken from the germline J gene. This chain uses TRBV19 with TRBJ2-3, with 14 bases lining up with TRBD2. CDR1 and CDR2 from the germline V gene are LNHDA and SQIVND (reference sequence). The junction had 17 bases not matched to a gene; V was cut back by 2 bases and J by 4 bases. This CDR3 spans 21 amino acids. The CDR3 bases that were read are TGTGCCAGTAGTATAAATCCCGGACTAGCGGGAGGCTCCCAGAACTCAGATACG. Protein sequence: CASSINPGLAGGSQNSDT. The CDR3, in full, reads CASSINPGLAGGSQNSDTQYF.

Partial CDR3 DNA: TGTGCCAGCAGGACCGGGACAGGGAGTTACGAG. It codes for CASRTGTGSYE. The whole CDR3 region reads CASRTGTGSYEQYF. The chain couples TRBV7-9 to TRBJ2-7; TRBD1 aligns across 9 bases. Read data end 3 residues before the CDR3 end; the end is taken from the germline J gene. Germline CDR1 SEHNR, CDR2 FQNEAQ (reference sequence). With V trimmed by 6 bases and J by 4 bases, 7 bases remained unmatched. The CDR3 is made up of 14 amino acids. Supplemented by reference TRBV7-9 and TRBJ2-7, the full variable domain reads DTGVSQNPRHKITKRGQNVTFRCDPISEHNRLYWYRQTLGQGPEFLTYFQNEAQLEKSRLLSDRFSAERPKGSFSTLEIQRTEQGDSAMYLCASRTGTGSYEQYFGPGTRLTVT.

By frequency, this clone registers medium-sized. The read gets to within 3 residues of the CDR3 end, and the germline J gene fills in the rest. V usage is TRBV18 and J usage is TRBJ2-3, with 7 bases matching TRBD2. V was clipped by 0 bases and J by 0 bases; unmatched bases: 6. CDR3 length: 17 residues. The V gene's germline CDR1 is KGHSH and CDR2 LQKENI. CDR3 residues: CASSPPVGGTSTDTQYF. The DNA read from the CDR3 is TGTGCCAGCTCACCACCTGTGGGGGGGACTAGCACAGATACG.

Notes on this clone: Sequencing ends 3 residues short of the CDR3 end; the germline J gene provides the rest. The J gene is TRBJ2-3, the V gene TRBV7-8, with D tentatively TRBD2 (5 bases). CDR3 length equals 14 residues. Trimming left V 4 bases short and J 0 bases short, with 8 bases between. Germline CDR1 reads SGHVS; CDR2 reads FQNEAQ. The sequenced part of the CDR3 DNA is TGTGCCAGCAGCTCCCGGACTAGCACAGATACG. This gives the protein CASSSRTSTDT. The full CDR3 protein reads CASSSRTSTDTQYF. Full variable domain (rest looked up from reference TRBV7-8 and TRBJ2-3): GAGVSQSPRYKVAKRGQDVALRCDPISGHVSLFWYQQALGQGPEFLTYFQNEAQLDKSGLPSDRFFAERPEGSVSTLKIQRTQQEDSAVYLCASSSRTSTDTQYFGPGTRLTVL.

Points on this clone: The CDR3 extends 3 residues past the end of the read, so its final part is completed from the germline J gene. The chain combines TRBV5-4 with TRBJ2-2; the D gene is possibly TRBD1 (5 bases). This CDR3 has 16 amino acids. With 1 base removed from V and 1 base from J, the gap between germline ends came to 11 bases. Germline CDR1 reads SGHNT; CDR2 reads YYREEE (reference sequence). CDR3 DNA, as far as it was read: TGTGCCAGCAGCTTGAAGCCAGGGCTGAACACCGGGGAG. Translation gives CASSLKPGLNTGE. The CDR3 as a whole reads CASSLKPGLNTGELFF.

Notes on this clone: The CDR3 end falls 3 residues outside the read, so it is completed with the germline J gene. This chain links TRBV20-1 with TRBJ2-7; 11 positions match TRBD2. Germline CDR1 reads DFQATT; CDR2 reads SNEGSKA (reference sequence). This CDR3 has 17 residues. The V gene end was trimmed by 3 bases and the J gene end by 0 bases; junction bases not matched to a gene: 10. The DNA read from the CDR3 is TGCAGTGCTAGCGTAGCGGGAGGGCCAGGTCTCTCCTACGAG. Translating it yields CSASVAGGPGLSYE. The CDR3 reads in full as CSASVAGGPGLSYEQYF.

In regard to this clone: The read ends 3 residues early relative to the CDR3; the germline J gene fills the gap. The genes are TRBV18 and TRBJ1-3, with D possibly TRBD1 on 6 matching bases. The germline CDR1 and CDR2 sequences are KGHSH and LQKENI. This CDR3 has 15 residues. V shed 5 bases and J shed 4 bases, with 15 bases lying between them. CDR3 DNA (partial): TGTGCCAGCTCATCAGGGGCCGCATCAGGAAACACC. Residues: CASSSGAASGNT. From start to end, the CDR3 is CASSSGAASGNTIYF. The variable domain in full, completed from reference TRBV18 and TRBJ1-3, reads NAGVMQNPRHLVRRRGQEARLRCSPMKGHSHVYWYRQLPEEGLKFMVYLQKENIIDESGMPKERFSAEFPKEGPSILRIQQVVRGDSAAYFCASSSGAASGNTIYFGEGSWLTVV.